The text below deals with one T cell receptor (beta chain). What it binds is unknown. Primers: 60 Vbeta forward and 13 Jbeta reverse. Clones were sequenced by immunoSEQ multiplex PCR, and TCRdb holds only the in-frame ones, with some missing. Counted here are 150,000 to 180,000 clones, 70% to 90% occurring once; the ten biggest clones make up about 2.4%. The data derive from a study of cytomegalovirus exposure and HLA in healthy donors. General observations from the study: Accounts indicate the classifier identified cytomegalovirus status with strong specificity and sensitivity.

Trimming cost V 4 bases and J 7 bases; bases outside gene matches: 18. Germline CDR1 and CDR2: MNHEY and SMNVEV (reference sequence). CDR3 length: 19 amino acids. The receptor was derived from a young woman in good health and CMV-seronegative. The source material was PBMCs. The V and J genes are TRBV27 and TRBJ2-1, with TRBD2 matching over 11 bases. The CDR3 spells CASSSSGTSGLVSRNEQFF. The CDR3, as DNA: TGTGCCAGCAGTTCCTCGGGGACTAGCGGTCTTGTCTCGCGGAATGAGCAGTTCTTC.